Below, one T cell receptor (beta chain) is given with its context. The data were taken from a study of cytomegalovirus exposure and HLA in healthy donors. Study details: Around 80 million unique TCR sequences came from HLA-typed donors in an early release.

Germline CDR1 is MDHEN and CDR2 is SYDVKM. With V trimmed by 6 bases and J by 3 bases, 8 bases remained unmatched. The CDR3 runs to 15 residues. PCR employed 60 Vbeta and 13 Jbeta primers. Clones were read by immunoSEQ multiplex PCR, and TCRdb kept only the in-frame ones, dropping some. The table lists 150,000 to 180,000 clones, over 65% of them singletons. Input material: PBMCs. The V call is TRBV28, the J call TRBJ2-3, with 8 bases lining up with TRBD2. This sequence was found in a woman aged 40 to 50 in good health and CMV-seronegative. Here the CDR3 reads CASSPGGGPTDTQYF. The DNA of the CDR3 is TGTGCCAGCAGCCCCGGGGGGGGGCCAACAGATACGCAGTATTTT.